This TCR beta chain originates from a study of spatial heterogeneity in lung cancer. Notes on the study in general: The number of expanded tumor alpha and beta chains correlated with mutation number.

Time point given: sample taken at primary tumor resection. Worth noting for this clonotype: Its antigen is not identified.

TCRdb fed the 5' RACE reads into MiXCR, producing one record per CDR3 protein. The profile shows over a thousand distinct CDR3 sequences, approximately 17% of them singletons. This CDR3 spans 16 amino acids. V gave up 4 bases and J gave up 4 bases; unmatched junction bases: 6. The germline V gene encodes CDR1 PRHDT and CDR2 FYEKMQ (reference sequence). Here the sequenced sample was lung tumor tissue, taken at surgery. The source of this sequence is a male donor with early-stage non-small cell lung cancer. This sequence joins TRBV13 and TRBJ2-1; 11 bases are a match to TRBD2. The CDR3 DNA is TGTGCCAGCAGCTCACCTCTAGCGGGAGGATACAATGAGCAGTTCTTC. It encodes CASSSPLAGGYNEQFF.